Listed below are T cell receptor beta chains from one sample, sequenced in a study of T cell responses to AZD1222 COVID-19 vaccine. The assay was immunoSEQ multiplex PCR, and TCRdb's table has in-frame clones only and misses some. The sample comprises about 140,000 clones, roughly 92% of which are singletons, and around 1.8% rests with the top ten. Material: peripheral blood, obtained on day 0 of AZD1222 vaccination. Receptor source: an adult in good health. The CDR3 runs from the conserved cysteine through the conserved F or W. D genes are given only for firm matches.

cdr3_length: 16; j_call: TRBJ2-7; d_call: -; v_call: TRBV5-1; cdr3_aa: CASSFRGRRVSYEQYF
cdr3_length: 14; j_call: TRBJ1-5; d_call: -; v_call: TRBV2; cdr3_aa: CASSELGFSQPQHF
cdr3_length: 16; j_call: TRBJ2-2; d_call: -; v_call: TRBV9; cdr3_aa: CASSADGGALTGELFF
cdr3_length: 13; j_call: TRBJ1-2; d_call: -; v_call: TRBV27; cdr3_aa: CASSFSTGYGYTF
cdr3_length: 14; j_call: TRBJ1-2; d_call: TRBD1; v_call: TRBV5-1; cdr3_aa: CASSLGTGGIGYTF
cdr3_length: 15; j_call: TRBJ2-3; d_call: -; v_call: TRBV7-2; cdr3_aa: CASSYTGRSGDTQYF
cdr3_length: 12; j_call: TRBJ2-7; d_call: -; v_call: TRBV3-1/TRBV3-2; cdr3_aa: CASSPLEGEQYF
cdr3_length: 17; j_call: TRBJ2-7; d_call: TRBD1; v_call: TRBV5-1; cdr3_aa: CASSFRSYPGQSYEQYF
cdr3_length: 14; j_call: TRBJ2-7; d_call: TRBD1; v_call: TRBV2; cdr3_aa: CASSRDRGGDEQYF
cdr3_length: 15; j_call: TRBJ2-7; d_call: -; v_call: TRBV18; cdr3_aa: CASSPPRRFSYEQYF
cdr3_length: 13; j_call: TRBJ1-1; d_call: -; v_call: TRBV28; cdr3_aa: CASSLAGYTEAFF
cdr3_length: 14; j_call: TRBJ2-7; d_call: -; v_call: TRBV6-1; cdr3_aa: CASGLTDAAYEQYF